This TCR beta chain was sequenced during a study of T cell responses to AZD1222 COVID-19 vaccine. Looked up from germline, CDR1 is LGHDT and CDR2 is YNNKEL (reference sequence). V dropped 1 base and J dropped 6; count of bases not matched to a gene: 3. The CDR3 is 14 amino acids. Method: immunoSEQ multiplex PCR; TCRdb's copy keeps in-frame clones and lacks some. This table holds under 150,000 clones, 82% found once. This clone was counted only a few times. The TCR sequence derives from an adult in good health. The sequencing here drew on peripheral blood, taken on day 0 of MenACWY control vaccination. V gene TRBV3-1 (or the pseudogene TRBV3-2) combines with J gene TRBJ2-7; 10 bases are shared with TRBD2. In DNA, the CDR3 is TGTGCCAGCAGCCAAGTAAGGACTAGCGGCGAGCAGTACTTC. Protein: CASSQVRTSGEQYF.